This is a list of T cell receptor beta chains from one sample in a study of blood T cell repertoires in COVID-19. Profiled with immunoSEQ multiplex PCR; TCRdb holds only in-frame clones, not every one. Altogether a few hundred thousand clones are present, 85% being singletons, with the ten largest covering around 6.9%. The sequenced sample was peripheral blood. All receptors come from a human donor in a cohort sampled during active COVID-19. Each CDR3 is given with its conserved first and last residue. D genes are given only for firm matches. Size is stated for part of the rows, as once, few or many counts, or as a class when the clone is expanded.

CDR3 protein: CASSLRLAGDYNEQFF
CDR3 DNA: TGTGCCAGCAGCCTAAGACTAGCGGGTGATTACAATGAGCAGTTCTTC
J gene: TRBJ2-1
D gene: TRBD2
clone size: .
V gene: TRBV7-2

CDR3 protein: CASSLLVGARTDTQYF
CDR3 DNA: TGTGCCAGCAGCTTACTGGTAGGGGCCCGGACAGATACGCAGTATTTT
J gene: TRBJ2-3
D gene: .
clone size: once
V gene: TRBV7-3

CDR3 protein: CASSLIGSRDEQYF
CDR3 DNA: TGTGCCAGCTCACTAATAGGATCTCGGGACGAGCAGTACTTC
J gene: TRBJ2-7
D gene: .
clone size: .
V gene: TRBV18

CDR3 protein: CASSLLWTGGYTF
CDR3 DNA: TGTGCCAGCAGTCTCCTCTGGACAGGCGGCTACACCTTC
J gene: TRBJ1-2
D gene: TRBD1
clone size: once
V gene: TRBV6-5

CDR3 protein: CASSYLGTADGYTF
CDR3 DNA: TGTGCCAGCAGCTACCTCGGGACAGCGGATGGCTACACCTTC
J gene: TRBJ1-2
D gene: TRBD1
clone size: .
V gene: TRBV11-2

CDR3 protein: CASLQGRGYTF
CDR3 DNA: TGTGCCAGCCTACAGGGTCGGGGCTACACCTTC
J gene: TRBJ1-2
D gene: .
clone size: .
V gene: TRBV2

CDR3 protein: CASSPIDTRSEAFF
CDR3 DNA: TGTGCCAGCAGTCCCATCGACACCCGTTCTGAAGCTTTCTTT
J gene: TRBJ1-1
D gene: .
clone size: .
V gene: TRBV27

CDR3 protein: CASRATSGSPLHF
CDR3 DNA: TGTGCCAGCAGGGCGACCAGCGGTTCACCCCTCCACTTT
J gene: TRBJ1-6
D gene: .
clone size: .
V gene: TRBV12-3/TRBV12-4

CDR3 protein: CASSLDPKQANYGYTF
CDR3 DNA: TGCGCCAGCAGCTTGGACCCCAAGCAGGCTAACTATGGCTACACCTTC
J gene: TRBJ1-2
D gene: .
clone size: .
V gene: TRBV5-1

CDR3 protein: CASSLSRGNIQYF
CDR3 DNA: TGTGCCAGCAGTTTATCGCGGGGAAACATTCAGTACTTC
J gene: TRBJ2-4
D gene: .
clone size: .
V gene: TRBV12-3/TRBV12-4